Listed below are T cell receptor beta chains from one sample, sequenced in a study of Graves' ophthalmopathy and Graves' hyperthyroidism. TCRdb recomputed calls from the multiplex PCR reads with MiXCR, one row per CDR3 protein. There are about 620,000 distinct CDR3 sequences in the sample; about 20% occur only once, and around 6.9% lies in the top ten. The sample was peripheral blood. All receptors come from a young woman with stable Graves' hyperthyroidism. Some clones in this sample may be carry-over from other donors' samples. CDR3s include the opening cysteine and the closing phenylalanine or tryptophan. D genes are given only for firm matches. Not all rows give a size; the values are once, few, many and, for expanded clones, a class.

clone_size cdr3_length d_call j_call v_call cdr3_nt cdr3_aa
. 13 TRBD2 TRBJ2-5 TRBV20-1 TGCAGTGCTAGGGCGCGGGGGAAAGAGACCCAGTACTTC CSARARGKETQYF
once 13 . TRBJ1-1 TRBV27 TGTGCCAGCAGTTATTTAGGGGGTGGTGAAGCTTTCTTT CASSYLGGGEAFF
many 17 . TRBJ2-7 TRBV25-1 TGTGCCAGCAGTGTTCCTTACGGGGCGCTGGGGGCCTACGAGCAGTACTTC CASSVPYGALGAYEQYF
few 14 . TRBJ1-5 TRBV12-3/TRBV12-4 TGTGCCAGCAGCCGAGACAGTGGCAATCAGCCCCAGCATTTT CASSRDSGNQPQHF
many 14 . TRBJ1-2 TRBV12-3/TRBV12-4 TGTGCCAGCACCTGGACACCCACTAACTATGGCTACACCTTC CASTWTPTNYGYTF
many 13 . TRBJ1-1 TRBV28 TGTGCCAGCAGTTTTAACAGGAACACTGAAGCTTTCTTT CASSFNRNTEAFF
. 14 TRBD1 TRBJ2-5 TRBV18 TGTGCCAGCTCGCGACAGGGGCCGTCCGAGACCCAGTACTTC CASSRQGPSETQYF
many 13 . TRBJ2-7 TRBV28 TGTGCCAGCAGTCTCCTGAGACAGACCGAGCAGTACTTC CASSLLRQTEQYF
once 15 . TRBJ1-2 TRBV12-3/TRBV12-4 TGTGCCAGCAGAAGAATCCGGGGATCGAACTATGGCTACACCTTC CASRRIRGSNYGYTF
. 14 TRBD1 TRBJ2-5 TRBV4-1 TGCGCCAGCAGCCAAGGAGGGGGCCTTGAGACCCAGTACTTC CASSQGGGLETQYF
many 14 . TRBJ1-1 TRBV29-1 TGCAGCGTTGAAGACGGGCCCCGTAGCGCTGAAGCTTTCTTT CSVEDGPRSAEAFF
many 12 . TRBJ1-1 TRBV2 TGTGCCAGCACCTACAGGGAGACTGAAGCTTTCTTT CASTYRETEAFF
. 14 . TRBJ2-5 TRBV12-3/TRBV12-4 TGTGCCAGCAGTCCCGCTAGCGAGCAAGAGACCCAGTACTTC CASSPASEQETQYF
many 11 . TRBJ2-7 TRBV10-2 TGCGCCAGCCGGTCGGACTACGAGCAGTACTTC CASRSDYEQYF
few 15 TRBD1 TRBJ2-7 TRBV6-1 TGTGCCAGCAGACCTTCGGGACAGGGGATCTACGAGCAGTACTTC CASRPSGQGIYEQYF
many 16 . TRBJ1-5 TRBV7-8 TGTGCCAGCAGCTCGTGGATCTCCGATAGCAATCAGCCCCAGCATTTT CASSSWISDSNQPQHF
few 14 . TRBJ1-6 TRBV30 TGTGCCTGGAGTATCGGGACCATCGGTTCACCCCTCCACTTT CAWSIGTIGSPLHF
many 14 TRBD1 TRBJ2-5 TRBV10-3 TGTGCCATCAGACCGGGACAGGGACAAGAGACCCAGTACTTC CAIRPGQGQETQYF
many 16 . TRBJ2-7 TRBV6-2/TRBV6-3 TGTGCCAGCAGTTCCTATTTGTCGGACACGACCTACGAGCAGTACTTC CASSSYLSDTTYEQYF
many 13 . TRBJ1-5 TRBV24-1 TGTGCCACCAGTGATTTGCTCGGTACGCCCCAGCATTTT CATSDLLGTPQHF
few 17 TRBD1 TRBJ1-1 TRBV18 TGTGCCAGCTCACCTCGGCCACCAGGGGGCGGTGACACTGAAGCTTTCTTT CASSPRPPGGGDTEAFF
many 15 . TRBJ1-5 TRBV20-1 TGCAGTGCTAGAAAAGCTGGGGCAAAGTGGCAGCCCCAGCATTTT CSARKAGAKWQPQHF
many 13 . TRBJ1-2 TRBV28 TGTGCCAGCAGTCTACAGGATAACTATGGCTACACCTTC CASSLQDNYGYTF
many 14 . TRBJ2-5 TRBV20-1 TGCAGTGCTAGCGCTCTGGGGGGCCTGGAGACCCAGTACTTC CSASALGGLETQYF
many 13 TRBD2 TRBJ2-7 TRBV12-3/TRBV12-4 TGTGCCAGCAGCCGGACTAGCGGTTGGGAGCAGTACTTC CASSRTSGWEQYF
. 13 . TRBJ2-5 TRBV12-3/TRBV12-4 TGTGCCAGCAGTTTAGCGGACCGGGAGACCCAGTACTTC CASSLADRETQYF
many 13 . TRBJ1-2 TRBV28 TGTGCCAGCAGTAGGACAGTGAACTATGGCTACACCTTC CASSRTVNYGYTF
many 16 TRBD1 TRBJ1-5 TRBV6-1 TGTGCCAGCAGTCCCGGGACAGGGGGTACAAATCAGCCCCAGCATTTT CASSPGTGGTNQPQHF
few 11 . TRBJ2-7 TRBV20-1 TGCAGTGGGGGACGCTCCTACGAGCAGTACTTC CSGGRSYEQYF
many 13 . TRBJ1-1 TRBV3-1 TGTGCCAGCAGCCAAGTAGAACGTTCTGAAGCTTTCTTT CASSQVERSEAFF
many 12 . TRBJ1-1 TRBV2 TGTGCCTCAAGGACTGCGTTAACTGAAGCTTTCTTT CASRTALTEAFF
once 17 . TRBJ2-2 TRBV6-5 TGTGCCAGCAGTTACTCCGCCACTAGCCTGGTCACCGGGGAGCTGTTTTTT CASSYSATSLVTGELFF
. 13 . TRBJ1-5 TRBV3-1 TGTGCCAGCAGCCAAGGGGGGGGAGGGCCCCAGCATTTT CASSQGGGGPQHF
. 17 TRBD2 TRBJ2-2 TRBV18 TGTGCCAGCTCACCACAAAGGTCTAGCGGGGCCGGCGGGGAGCTGTTTTTT CASSPQRSSGAGGELFF
many 15 TRBD2 TRBJ2-7 TRBV6-5 TGTGCCAGCAGTTACTCTGGGACTAGTTTCTACGAGCAGTACTTC CASSYSGTSFYEQYF
. 12 . TRBJ2-7 TRBV20-1 TGCAGTGCCATCGCCGACTCCTACGAGCAGTACTTC CSAIADSYEQYF
many 15 . TRBJ1-1 TRBV7-2 TGTGCCAGCACCCACAGGGTCACGATGAACACTGAAGCTTTCTTT CASTHRVTMNTEAFF
. 14 . TRBJ2-7 TRBV27 TGTGCCAGTCATCGGTTAGCGTCCGCCTACGAGCAGTACTTC CASHRLASAYEQYF
many 14 . TRBJ2-7 TRBV28 TGTGCCAGCAGCCCCTCGGGGGAACGGCACGAGCAGTACTTC CASSPSGERHEQYF
few 12 . TRBJ1-2 TRBV30 TGTGCCACACGGGGATTACATTATGGCTACACCTTC CATRGLHYGYTF
many 14 . TRBJ1-1 TRBV28 TGTGCCAGCCGCCACGGCGATCTGAACACTGAAGCTTTCTTT CASRHGDLNTEAFF
. 14 . TRBJ1-2 TRBV7-2 TGTGCCAGCAGCAGCCGGGACCTAGTCTATGGCTACACCTTC CASSSRDLVYGYTF
many 12 . TRBJ1-3 TRBV6-1 TGTGCCAGCAACGAGGGTGGAAACACCATATATTTT CASNEGGNTIYF
many 13 . TRBJ2-7 TRBV27 TGTGCCAGCAGTTGGCGGGATCTGCACGAGCAGTACTTC CASSWRDLHEQYF
many 17 . TRBJ1-6 TRBV7-2 TGTGCCAGCAGCTTAGCGCCGGGGGTCGTCTATAATTCACCCCTCCACTTT CASSLAPGVVYNSPLHF
. 12 . TRBJ2-2 TRBV7-2 TGTGCCAGCACCTTCAGCACCGGGGAGCTGTTTTTT CASTFSTGELFF